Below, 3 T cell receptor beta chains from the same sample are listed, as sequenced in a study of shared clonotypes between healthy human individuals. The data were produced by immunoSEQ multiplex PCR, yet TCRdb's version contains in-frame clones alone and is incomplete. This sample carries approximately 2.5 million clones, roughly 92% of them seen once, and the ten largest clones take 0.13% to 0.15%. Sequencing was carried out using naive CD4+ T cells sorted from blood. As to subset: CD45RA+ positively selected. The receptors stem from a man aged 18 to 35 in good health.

The CDR3, as DNA: TGTGCCATCAGTGGGGCGGGACTAGCGAGAACTATTTACGAGCAGTACTTC. Translated: CAISGAGLARTIYEQYF. This chain connects TRBV10-3 to TRBJ2-7, with 10 bases matching TRBD2. The CDR3 length is 17 residues. Trimming removed 4 bases from V and 4 bases from J; junction bases left unmatched: 13. The germline gives CDR1 ENHRY, CDR2 SYGVKD.

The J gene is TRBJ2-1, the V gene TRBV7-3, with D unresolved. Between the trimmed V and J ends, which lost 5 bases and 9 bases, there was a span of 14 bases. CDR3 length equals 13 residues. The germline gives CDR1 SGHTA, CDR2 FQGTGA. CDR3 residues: CASSRRPDGEQFF. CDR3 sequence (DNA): TGTGCCAGCAGCCGACGACCCGACGGTGAGCAGTTCTTC.

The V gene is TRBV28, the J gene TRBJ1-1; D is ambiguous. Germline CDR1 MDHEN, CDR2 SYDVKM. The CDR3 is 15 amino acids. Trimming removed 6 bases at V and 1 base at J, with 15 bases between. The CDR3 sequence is CASSRIPPGNTEAFF. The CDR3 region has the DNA TGTGCCAGCAGCCGAATACCGCCGGGGAACACTGAAGCTTTCTTT.